These 26 T cell receptor beta chains were sequenced from one sample in a study of blood T cell repertoires in COVID-19. Clones were sequenced by immunoSEQ multiplex PCR, and TCRdb holds only the in-frame ones, with some missing. The sample carries 15,000 to 20,000 clones, roughly 82% recorded once. Sequenced sample: peripheral blood. The source is a man between 70 and 80 years old with COVID-19, enrolled during active disease.

DNA for the CDR3: TGTGCCAGCAGTTACTGGGGAGGCAGGAACACCATATATTTT. As protein: CASSYWGGRNTIYF. V gene TRBV6-6 combines with J gene TRBJ1-3; D gene unclear. Germline CDR1 MNHNY, CDR2 SVGAGI (reference sequence). The CDR3 has 14 amino acids. The V end was cut by 1 base, the J end by 7 bases, with 11 bases between.

This clone showed up just once. The V gene is TRBV6-6, the J gene TRBJ1-1; D not resolved. Germline assignment: CDR1 MNHNY and CDR2 SVGAGI (reference sequence). The CDR3 runs 12 residues. V was trimmed by 7 bases and J by 3 bases, leaving 9 bases between them. CDR3 coding DNA: TGTGCCAGCATCGCGGGTTACACTGAAGCTTTCTTT. Translated: CASIAGYTEAFF.

The rearrangement joins TRBV19 to TRBJ1-2; 9 nucleotides agree with TRBD1. This CDR3 spans 13 amino acids. The V and J ends lost 5 bases and 6 bases, in that order; junction bases with no gene match: 4. Per the germline V gene, CDR1 is LNHDA and CDR2 is SQIVND (reference sequence). The CDR3 sequence: CASSPRQGDGYTF. DNA of the CDR3: TGTGCCAGTAGTCCTCGACAGGGGGATGGCTACACCTTC.

The rearrangement joins TRBV6-6 to TRBJ1-5, with D unclear. The CDR3 has 14 residues. The ends were cut back, 6 bases at V and 0 bases at J, with 9 bases in the middle. Germline CDR1 MNHNY, CDR2 SVGAGI (reference sequence). The CDR3 nucleotides are TGTGCCAGCAGAATCACAGTTAGCAATCAGCCCCAGCATTTT. It codes for CASRITVSNQPQHF.

In this sample, this clone turned up once. J is TRBJ2-1 and V is TRBV19, with TRBD2 matching over 7 bases. The CDR3 has 15 residues. V lost 2 bases, J lost 2 bases, and 3 bases stayed unmatched. Germline CDR1 is LNHDA and CDR2 is SQIVND (reference sequence). Here the CDR3 reads CASSIMGGAYNEQFF. The CDR3, as DNA: TGTGCCAGTAGTATAATGGGGGGGGCCTACAATGAGCAGTTCTTC.

This rearrangement joins TRBV5-4 to TRBJ1-4, with TRBD1 identical over 8 bases. The junction had 2 bases not matched to a gene; V was cut back by 3 bases and J by 7 bases. This CDR3 has 13 amino acids. Germline V CDR1 and CDR2: SGHNT, YYREEE (reference sequence). The CDR3 here is CASSWDRSEKLFF. As DNA, the CDR3 is TGTGCCAGCAGCTGGGACAGGAGTGAAAAACTGTTTTTT.

This clone has just a few counts. The rearrangement joins TRBV3-1 (or the pseudogene TRBV3-2) to TRBJ1-6; no reliable D call. V was clipped by 4 bases and J by 13 bases, with 17 bases between them. The germline V gene has CDR1 LGHDT and CDR2 YNNKEL (reference sequence). The length of the CDR3 is 14 residues. As DNA, the CDR3 is TGTGCCAGCAGCCTCGATCTGGCTGGTCCCCCCCTCCACTTT. It specifies CASSLDLAGPPLHF.

The gene calls are TRBV19 and TRBJ1-2, with 7 positions matching TRBD1. This CDR3 has 12 amino acids. V dropped 4 bases and J dropped 7; count of bases not matched to a gene: 3. Germline values: CDR1 LNHDA, CDR2 SQIVND (reference sequence). The CDR3 DNA is TGTGCCAGTAGTAGCGGACAGGCTGGCTACACCTTC. Translating gives CASSSGQAGYTF.

This clone has only one observation. The V call is TRBV4-2, the J call TRBJ2-5, with a possible D match to TRBD2 (6 bases). Germline-derived CDR1 and CDR2 are LGHNA and YNFKEQ. The CDR3 length is 15 residues. Trimming shortened V by 1 base and J by 2 bases, and 11 bases separated the two germline ends. The CDR3 DNA sequence: TGTGCCAGCAGCCAAGTAACAGGAGGGCAAGAGACCCAGTACTTC. This encodes CASSQVTGGQETQYF.

The chain has TRBV25-1 and TRBJ1-1; D is unresolved. V dropped 8 bases and J dropped 2 bases, with 9 bases sitting between them. The CDR3 consists of 12 residues. Germline CDR1 and CDR2: MGHDK and SYGVNS. The CDR3 DNA sequence: TGTGCCAGCTCCCTTGTCAACACTGAAGCTTTCTTT. This gives the protein CASSLVNTEAFF. Complete variable domain (other parts from reference TRBV25-1 and TRBJ1-1): EADIYQTPRYLVIGTGKKITLECSQTMGHDKMYWYQQDPGMELHLIHYSYGVNSTEKGDLSSESTVSRIRTEHFPLTLESARPSHTSQYLCASSLVNTEAFFGQGTRLTVV.

The chain couples TRBV6-5 to TRBJ1-2; 7 bases map to TRBD1. CDR1 and CDR2 from the germline V gene are MNHEY and SVGAGI. The CDR3 is made up of 14 amino acids. V lost 7 bases to trimming and J lost 3 bases; unmatched junction nucleotides: 8. This CDR3 is CASNPTGNYYGYTF. The CDR3 DNA reads TGTGCCAGCAACCCGACAGGGAATTACTATGGCTACACCTTC.

The table lists this clone with a few counts. The rearrangement uses TRBV30 and TRBJ1-5; no clear D gene. This CDR3 spans 13 amino acids. Trimming left V 4 bases short and J 7 bases short, with 14 bases between. Looked up from germline, CDR1 is GTSNPN and CDR2 is SVGIG (reference sequence). The CDR3 loop is CAWNLGAEQPQHF. CDR3 nucleotides: TGTGCCTGGAACCTAGGAGCAGAACAGCCCCAGCATTTT. The full variable domain, rest sourced from reference TRBV30 and TRBJ1-5, is SQTIHQWPATLVQPVGSPLSLECTVEGTSNPNLYWYRQAAGRGLQLLFYSVGIGQISSEVPQNLSASRPQDRQFILSSKKLLLSDSGFYLCAWNLGAEQPQHFGDGTRLSIL.

This chain uses TRBV6-5 with TRBJ1-2, with D possibly TRBD1 on 5 matching bases. V was cut by 5 bases and J by 4 bases, with 11 bases left in between. There are 13 residues in the CDR3. Germline CDR1 reads MNHEY; CDR2 reads SVGAGI. This chain's CDR3 is CASSRDRSYGYTF. The CDR3, as DNA: TGTGCCAGCAGTCGAGACAGATCCTATGGCTACACCTTC.

The DNA of the CDR3 is TGTGCCACCAGCAGAGAAGTGACAGGCCGCCAAGAGACCCAGTACTTC. This translates into CATSREVTGRQETQYF. The chain links TRBV15 to TRBJ2-5; D perhaps matches TRBD1 (6 bases). The CDR3 sequence is 16 residues long. The V end lost 0 bases, the J end lost 1 base, and 12 bases lay between the germline ends. The germline CDR1 and CDR2 sequences are LNHNV and YYDKDF (reference sequence).

The chain employs TRBV18 and TRBJ1-4, with 8 bases aligning to TRBD1. Per the germline V gene, CDR1 is KGHSH and CDR2 is LQKENI. The CDR3 contains 15 residues. J lost 8 bases, V lost 2 bases, and 7 bases had no gene match. The CDR3 nucleotides are TGTGCCAGCTCACCATCACAGGGGGTTCGGGAAAAACTGTTTTTT. It specifies CASSPSQGVREKLFF.

This clone was seen only once. The gene calls are TRBV7-2 and TRBJ1-1, with D perhaps matching TRBD1 (5 bases). The CDR3 consists of 13 residues. The V gene lost 2 bases and the J gene lost 5 bases, with 9 bases spanning the gap. Germline CDR1 is SGHTA and CDR2 is FQGNSA. CDR3 sequence (DNA): TGTGCCAGCAGCTTAAAGGGGATAACTGAAGCTTTCTTT. It encodes CASSLKGITEAFF.

J is TRBJ2-2 and V is TRBV9, with D unresolved. V was pared by 0 bases and J by 6 bases, with 3 bases between. CDR1 is SGDLS and CDR2 is YYNGEE in the germline V gene. This CDR3 is built from 12 residues. CDR3 loop: CASSVDSGELFF. DNA for the CDR3: TGTGCCAGCAGCGTAGACTCCGGGGAGCTGTTTTTT.

The rearrangement links TRBV2 to TRBJ2-7; 9 bases are shared with TRBD1. There are 16 residues in the CDR3. Germline V gene sequence: CDR1 SNHLY, CDR2 FYNNEI. J was trimmed by 1 base and V by 2 bases; bases with no gene match: 6. The CDR3 loop reads CASSENSGTGSYEQYF. The CDR3, as DNA: TGTGCCAGCAGTGAAAATTCTGGGACAGGGTCCTACGAGCAGTACTTC.

CDR3 loop: CASSVGSGVNEKLFF. CDR3 DNA sequence: TGTGCCAGCAGCGTAGGTTCGGGAGTTAATGAAAAACTGTTTTTT. The chain is built from TRBV9 and TRBJ1-4, with D hard to call. This CDR3 is built from 15 residues. V was shortened by 0 bases and J by 4 bases, with 10 bases between the two germline ends. Germline V CDR1 and CDR2: SGDLS, YYNGEE.

This chain joins TRBV10-3 and TRBJ1-6, with a tentative D call TRBD1 (5 bases). CDR3 size: 14 residues. Germline values: CDR1 ENHRY, CDR2 SYGVKD. V gave up 3 bases and J gave up 10 bases, with 13 bases separating them. In DNA form, the CDR3 reads TGTGCCATCAGTGACACAGGCACGGACTCACCCCTCCACTTT. It is translated as CAISDTGTDSPLHF.

The chain employs TRBV6-6 and TRBJ1-1, with 7 bases lining up with TRBD1. Trimming took 6 bases from V and 4 from J; bases not matched to a gene: 5. CDR1 is MNHNY, CDR2 SVGAGI, per germline (reference sequence). The CDR3 sequence is 13 residues long. CDR3 sequence: CASRPGQATEAFF. The CDR3 nucleotides are TGTGCCAGCAGACCCGGACAGGCCACTGAAGCTTTCTTT.

This chain links TRBV27 with TRBJ1-2, with TRBD1 identical over 7 bases. V lost 3 bases, J lost 1 base, and 8 bases stayed unmatched. CDR1 and CDR2 from the germline V gene are MNHEY and SMNVEV (reference sequence). The CDR3 is made up of 16 amino acids. CDR3 in amino acids: CASSFTGTADNYGYTF. CDR3 DNA sequence: TGTGCCAGCAGTTTCACTGGGACAGCCGATAACTATGGCTACACCTTC.

The chain uses TRBV29-1 and TRBJ2-1, with TRBD1 matching 7 bases. J gave up 6 bases and V 5 bases, and 10 bases lay outside the gene matches. From germline, CDR1 is SQVTM and CDR2 ANQGSEA. The length of the CDR3 is 14 residues. The CDR3 sequence: CSVPKENRGNEQFF. The CDR3 region has the DNA TGCAGCGTTCCCAAAGAAAACAGGGGCAATGAGCAGTTCTTC.

The chain is built from TRBV7-3 and TRBJ1-5; D perhaps matches TRBD1 (5 bases). This CDR3 comprises 13 residues. V shed 11 bases and J shed 3 bases, with 14 bases lying between them. CDR1 SGHTA and CDR2 FQGTGA come from the germline V gene. The CDR3 nucleotides read TGTGCCTCCTCTGGGGGGATCAATCAGCCCCAGCATTTT. Translated, it gives CASSGGINQPQHF.

The V call is TRBV18, the J call TRBJ1-2; 11 positions agree with TRBD1. Germline assignment: CDR1 KGHSH and CDR2 LQKENI. The length of the CDR3 is 13 residues. The V gene end was trimmed by 5 bases and the J gene end by 8 bases; junction bases not matched to a gene: 4. CDR3 in DNA: TGTGCCAGCTCAGGACAGGGGGCTCACGGCTACACCTTC. Protein product: CASSGQGAHGYTF.

The V and J genes are TRBV7-2 and TRBJ2-2; D is perhaps TRBD2 (5 bases). Germline V CDR1 and CDR2: SGHTA, FQGNSA. This CDR3 spans 15 amino acids. V lost 5 bases to trimming and J lost 6 bases, with 16 bases between them. The DNA for the CDR3 is TGTGCCAGCAGCCCCCCCCCGCTAGCTGCCGGGGAGCTGTTTTTT. Its protein is CASSPPPLAAGELFF.